This TCR beta chain originates from a study of shared clonotypes between healthy human individuals (dated by TCRdb to 2019 to 2021). Context from the whole study: The cohort included a few men and two women between 18 and 49 years of age. For each donor, three plates each were used for CD4 naive and CD4 memory, two plates were used for CD8 naive, and one plate was used for CD8 memory. The study deeply sequenced blood TCR repertoires of about 5 healthy adults to estimate repertoire size and the extent of clonotype sharing between individuals. Different laboratories and diverse techniques were used to prepare libraries and sequence TCR repertoires, to increase sequencing depth and limit assay-specific biases. Leukapheresis yielded between about 0.8 and 8.9 billion PBMCs per donor. Study-wide conclusions, independent of this receptor: Higher generation probabilities were observed for clonotypes shared by all four sorted-subset donors than for non-shared clonotypes. Rarefaction of sorted-subset datasets indicated incomplete sequencing despite the large sequencing depth. Because the study included only a small number of donors, the genetic and exposure-history diversity represented was limited. Sampling was restricted to blood, and TCR repertoires in tissue are likely to differ from TCR repertoires in blood. Around 5% of naive CD4, 3.5% of naive CD8, roughly 2.5% of memory CD4, and roughly 0.4% of memory CD8 clonotypes were shared across four donors. Estimated clonotype richness was generally larger for naive than for memory subsets. Pairwise subsampling indicated that sequencing depth was expected to affect the degree of clonotype sharing among donors.

TCR CDR3 regions were amplified from genomic DNA by multiplex PCR using the deep immunoSEQ assay. Extracted genomic DNA from each cell subset was spread evenly across all wells of several immunoSEQ 96-well plates, with each plate serving as a replicate. For sorted subsets, each replicate PCR was loaded with approximately 0.2 ug genomic DNA, equivalent to 25,000 to 35,000 T cell genomes. The purified libraries were quantified using a Qubit 3.0 fluorometer, sized with a Bioanalyzer 2100, and then quantified again using the KAPA Library Quantification kit. A separate single-read 150-cycle Illumina NextSeq 550 flow cell was used to sequence each immunoSEQ 96-well plate. The source study handled its data this way. Because the immunoSEQ output included only junctional sequences and no quality scores, the filtering could not be the same as the filtering used for full-length reads. To assign V/J genes and CDR3, sequences were annotated against IMGT germline references using PyIR, a Python wrapper for IgBLAST v1.9. Reads were filtered out if the reads had weak V/J assignments (E-value above 1e-6), no CDR3, stop codons, out-of-frame junctions, or ambiguous translated residues. V3J clonotypes were defined as sequences sharing an identical inferred V gene, J gene, and CDR3 amino acid sequence. Percentage overlap between repertoires was calculated by dividing the number of shared unique clonotypes by the size of the smaller repertoire. Repertoire richness was assessed with RTK rarefaction, the Chao1 estimator, and Recon v2.1 estimates of unobserved clonotypes. Generation probabilities were computed with OLGA for all TCRbeta clonotypes obtained by the gDNA method from several donors. TCRdb mirrors the immuneACCESS table, restricted to in-frame sequences. Some clones are absent from its copies; in checked studies, under half trace to an unresolved V gene, and the reason for the others is unknown. V, J and clone size reflect that table, while D and trimming were determined from the DNA. The sample has around 95,000 clones on record, around two thirds of them singletons. The top ten clonotypes cover 40% to 45% of the sample.

The donors were healthy, HIV-negative adults with no recently reported acute infections or vaccinations. Every donor was a Caucasian adult residing in Nashville, Tennessee, USA. CD8 memory samples were composed of magnetically selected CD45RO+ cells combined with CCR7-negative CD45RA+ effector memory (TemRA) cells. After blood collection by leukapheresis, PBMCs were isolated using Ficoll-Histopaque density gradient centrifugation and then cryopreserved in the vapor phase of liquid nitrogen. Analytical flow cytometry was used to check the purity and quantity of every magnetically sorted T cell population. Genomic DNA was isolated from every sorted fraction and measured by UV absorbance on a Nanodrop 2000c. Comments on this clone: Its antigen is unknown. No base quality values were provided; no much bigger clone lies one nucleotide off.

CDR1 and CDR2, per the germline V gene, are MNHNS and SASEGT. Trimming costs V 7 bases and J 2 bases, and their ends lie 15 bases apart. CDR3 length: 15 amino acids, cysteine to phenylalanine. Only the CDR3 portion is preserved as DNA: 45 bases, with reading frame beginning at the first base. The V and J segments used are TRBV6-1 and TRBJ2-1; the D gene cannot be resolved reliably. The sequence was obtained from a man aged 25-40 years in good health. The sample taken for sequencing was memory CD8+ T cells sorted from blood. The sample's cell subset or site label, in plain terms: CD45RO+ cells pooled with CCR7-negative TemRA cells. The nucleotide sequence reads TGTGCCAGCACCCCGGAAAGGAGCCCCTACAATGAGCAGTTCTTC. Its coded protein is CASTPERSPYNEQFF.